The 27 T cell receptor beta chains below all came from one sample that was sequenced in a study of response to subunit inactivated influenza vaccine. TCRdb passed the RT-PCR reads through MiXCR, listing each CDR3 protein once. The table includes 150,000 to 200,000 distinct CDR3 sequences, approximately 12% detected once. The same sample was also studied in work on T cells expressing NK-cell markers. That investigation notes: A 5'RACE template switching approach incorporating UMIs was used to make TCR beta cDNA.

Sample: CD8+ T cells sorted from PBMCs, taken about 12 days after vaccination. The receptor set was obtained from a man in his fifties who received an inactivated influenza vaccine.

The V and J genes are TRBV29-1 and TRBJ2-7, with D hard to call. Between the trimmed V and J ends, which lost 2 bases and 0 bases, there was a span of 8 bases. The CDR3 spans 13 residues. In germline, CDR1 is SQVTM, CDR2 ANQGSEA. The CDR3 DNA sequence: TGCAGCGTTGAATACGGATCCTCCTACGAGCAGTACTTC. Amino acid sequence: CSVEYGSSYEQYF.

The chain employs TRBV20-1 and TRBJ1-5; tentative D call: TRBD1 (6 bases). The CDR3 consists of 15 residues. Trimming left V 6 bases short and J 7 bases short, with 22 bases between. Germline loops: CDR1 DFQATT, CDR2 SNEGSKA (reference sequence). The CDR3 bases are TGCAGTGCGTCCGCGGGTGTGGGGGGCCACCAGCCCCAGCATTTT. This codes for CSASAGVGGHQPQHF.

This clonotype was seen more than once but under ten times. This sequence joins TRBV12-3 or TRBV12-4 and TRBJ1-3; D remains unclear. Trimming took 0 bases from V and 4 from J, leaving 10 bases between them. The CDR3 consists of 15 residues. As DNA, the CDR3 is TGTGCCAGCAGTTTAGCGTCCCCATGGGGAAACACCATATATTTT. This encodes CASSLASPWGNTIYF.

V gene TRBV10-3 combines with J gene TRBJ1-1, with D perhaps TRBD1 (5 bases). The V and J ends lost 9 bases and 4 bases respectively, with 12 bases between them. From germline, CDR1 is ENHRY and CDR2 SYGVKD. The CDR3 is 12 amino acids. In nucleotides, the CDR3 is TGTGCCATGGGGGATTCGGGCACTGAAGCTTTCTTT. It is translated as CAMGDSGTEAFF.

This clonotype was counted at least ten times. The junction shows a germline mismatch at one end, possibly a read error. The chain carries TRBV12-3 or TRBV12-4 and TRBJ2-2; 8 bases line up with TRBD2. This CDR3 has 15 residues. For the CDR3, the DNA is TGTGCCAGCAGCTTAGCGGGGCCGAACACCGGGGAGCTGTTTTTT. Its translation: CASSLAGPNTGELFF.

This clonotype was seen repeatedly, ten times or more. V usage is TRBV15 and J usage is TRBJ1-5; perhaps TRBD1 as D (5 bases). Deletions cut 0 bases from V and 6 bases from J, with 9 bases between. The germline gives CDR1 LNHNV, CDR2 YYDKDF (reference sequence). This CDR3 has 14 residues. The CDR3 here is CATSRDRVGQPQHF. The DNA of the CDR3 is TGTGCCACCAGCAGAGACAGGGTGGGTCAGCCCCAGCATTTT.

This clonotype has just a few counts. J is TRBJ2-2 and V is TRBV6-2 or TRBV6-3; D is unclear. The CDR3 length is 16 residues. Trimming cost V 5 bases and J 4 bases, with 17 bases left between them. CDR1 MNHEY and CDR2 SVGEGT come from the germline V gene. The CDR3: CASSPFADLSTGELFF. In DNA, the CDR3 is TGTGCCAGCAGTCCCTTTGCGGATCTGAGCACCGGGGAGCTGTTTTTT.

This clonotype showed up many times. V and J are TRBV6-2 or TRBV6-3 and TRBJ1-5, with D tentatively TRBD1 (6 bases). Germline assignment: CDR1 MNHEY and CDR2 SVGEGT. The CDR3 extends over 15 amino acids. Deletions cut 6 bases from V and 11 bases from J, with 23 bases between. CDR3: CASSLETGAPESQHF. The CDR3 region has the DNA TGTGCCAGCAGCCTCGAAACGGGGGCCCCAGAGTCCCAGCATTTT.

The V and J genes are TRBV5-6 and TRBJ2-3, with D perhaps assigned TRBD1 or TRBD2 (5 bases each). This CDR3 is 14 amino acids long. In germline, CDR1 is SGHDT, CDR2 YYEEEE. Deletions cut 2 bases from V and 2 bases from J, with 9 bases between. The CDR3 region has the DNA TGTGCCAGCAGCTTCGGGACCTACACAGATACGCAGTATTTT. This gives the protein CASSFGTYTDTQYF.

The J gene is TRBJ2-1, the V gene TRBV19; D unresolved. V dropped 6 bases and J dropped 4 bases, with 10 bases sitting between them. The CDR3 has 13 amino acids. CDR1 is LNHDA and CDR2 is SQIVND in the germline V gene (reference sequence). The CDR3 here is CASSLVQYNEQFF. The CDR3 nucleotides read TGTGCCAGTAGCCTTGTCCAGTACAATGAGCAGTTCTTC.

The rearrangement uses TRBV6-5 and TRBJ2-7; TRBD1 agrees at 7 bases. Germline CDR1 MNHEY, CDR2 SVGAGI. CDR3 length: 14 amino acids. J was trimmed by 3 bases and V by 3 bases; bases with no gene match: 5. CDR3 in amino acids: CASSYSGQIYEQYF. As DNA, the CDR3 is TGTGCCAGCAGTTATTCGGGACAGATCTACGAGCAGTACTTC.

The chain is built from TRBV19 and TRBJ2-5; 7 nucleotides match TRBD2. CDR1 LNHDA and CDR2 SQIVND come from the germline V gene (reference sequence). V shed 4 bases, J shed 2 bases, and the junction held 10 bases outside the gene matches. CDR3 length equals 16 residues. The CDR3 bases are TGTGCCAGTAGTAAGGCCCGGGACTACCCACAAGAGACCCAGTACTTC. It yields the protein CASSKARDYPQETQYF.

This CDR3 reads CVTAEIYSNQPQHF. Written as DNA, the CDR3 is TGTGTCACCGCAGAGATTTATAGCAATCAGCCCCAGCATTTT. The V and J genes are TRBV18 and TRBJ1-5; no clear D gene. Per germline, CDR1 KGHSH and CDR2 LQKENI. CDR3 length: 14 amino acids.

This clonotype was counted at least ten times. The rearrangement links TRBV7-9 to TRBJ2-1; 12 nucleotides align to TRBD2. The CDR3 runs 17 residues. V was pared by 2 bases and J by 6 bases, with 8 bases of the junction left unmatched. CDR1 SEHNR and CDR2 FQNEAQ come from the germline V gene (reference sequence). The chain's CDR3 is CASSLRASGRAINEQFF. Here the CDR3 DNA reads TGTGCCAGCAGCTTAAGGGCTAGCGGGAGGGCCATCAATGAGCAGTTCTTC.

V usage is TRBV6-2 or TRBV6-3 and J usage is TRBJ2-4; D is tentatively TRBD1 or TRBD2 (5 bases each). This CDR3 has 14 residues. V was trimmed by 6 bases and J by 0 bases, leaving 9 bases between them. Germline V CDR1 and CDR2: MNHEY, SVGEGT. In DNA form, the CDR3 reads TGTGCCAGCAGGCAGGGAGCAGCCAAAAACATTCAGTACTTC. Translated: CASRQGAAKNIQYF.

The chain carries TRBV20-1 and TRBJ2-2; 14 nucleotides line up with TRBD2. Germline CDR1 is DFQATT and CDR2 is SNEGSKA (reference sequence). The CDR3 contains 15 residues. V lost 3 bases, J lost 5 bases, and 2 bases stayed unmatched. Here the CDR3 DNA reads TGCAGTGCTAGGGGGACTAGCGGGGGTACCGGGGAGCTGTTTTTT. Protein sequence: CSARGTSGGTGELFF.

CDR3 sequence: CASSQGLTEAPYEQYF. The DNA of the CDR3 is TGCGCCAGCAGCCAAGGGTTGACGGAGGCTCCCTACGAGCAGTACTTC. The chain couples TRBV4-3 to TRBJ2-7; a possible D gene is TRBD2 (5 bases). Germline V lookup: CDR1 LGHNA, CDR2 YSLEER. Trimming pared 1 base from V and 2 bases from J, leaving 15 bases between. This CDR3 contains 16 residues.

This clonotype was detected many times. The CDR3 coding sequence is TGTGCCAGCAGCTCCGAGCCCGCGGGGGCGGGCACTGAAGCTTTCTTT. Translation: CASSSEPAGAGTEAFF. The J gene is TRBJ1-1, the V gene TRBV7-6; maybe TRBD1 (6 bases). The CDR3 is 16 amino acids. Germline V lookup: CDR1 SGHVS, CDR2 FNYEAQ. V was trimmed by 4 bases and J by 4 bases, leaving 19 bases between them.

The chain couples TRBV4-2 to TRBJ1-4; D uncertain. Germline CDR1 is LGHNA and CDR2 is YNFKEQ. The CDR3 consists of 15 residues. Trimming pared 4 bases from V and 8 bases from J, leaving 17 bases between. CDR3 in amino acids: CASSPFGKVGEKLFF. The CDR3 DNA is TGTGCCAGCAGCCCCTTTGGGAAGGTGGGAGAAAAACTGTTTTTT.

This clonotype was seen only a few times. The rearrangement uses TRBV30 and TRBJ1-1, with 7 nucleotides matching TRBD1. Trimming cost V 4 bases and J 5 bases; bases outside gene matches: 4. Germline V gene data show CDR1 as GTSNPN and CDR2 as SVGIG (reference sequence). The CDR3 covers 12 residues. The CDR3 DNA follows: TGTGCCTGGACCCAGACAGGGACTGAAGCTTTCTTT. Translation gives CAWTQTGTEAFF.

The rearrangement uses TRBV9 and TRBJ2-1, with 8 bases matching TRBD2. Germline lookup yields CDR1 SGDLS and CDR2 YYNGEE. The CDR3 spans 14 residues. The trim removed 3 bases at V and 7 bases at J, leaving 6 bases unmatched. This chain's CDR3 is CASSGAGAGNEQFF. The CDR3 DNA follows: TGTGCCAGCAGCGGAGCGGGAGCGGGTAATGAGCAGTTCTTC.

The rearrangement joins TRBV7-9 to TRBJ2-2; 9 positions agree with TRBD1. Germline assignment: CDR1 SEHNR and CDR2 FQNEAQ (reference sequence). Trimming cost V 7 bases and J 5 bases; bases outside gene matches: 8. The CDR3 has 15 residues. CDR3: CASTRTGALTGELFF. Here the CDR3 DNA reads TGTGCCAGCACCCGGACAGGGGCCCTTACCGGGGAGCTGTTTTTT.

This rearrangement joins TRBV7-9 to TRBJ1-3, with TRBD1 matching 9 bases. The CDR3 runs to 16 residues. Germline CDR1 is SEHNR and CDR2 is FQNEAQ (reference sequence). J gave up 2 bases and V 5 bases, and 7 bases lay outside the gene matches. For the CDR3, the DNA is TGTGCCAGCAGCCCCGTATACAGGGGGCCTGGAAACACCATATATTTT. Translation gives CASSPVYRGPGNTIYF.

V is TRBV7-9 and J is TRBJ2-7, with D maybe TRBD1 (6 bases). CDR1 is SEHNR, CDR2 FQNEAQ, per germline (reference sequence). Trimming removed 3 bases from V and 3 bases from J, with 9 bases in between. The CDR3 runs 13 residues. In DNA, the CDR3 is TGTGCCAGCAGCTTCCCAGGGGACTACGAGCAGTACTTC. Translation: CASSFPGDYEQYF.

V gene TRBV11-2 combines with J gene TRBJ2-1, with D uncertain. CDR1 SGHAT and CDR2 FQNNGV come from the germline V gene. V lost 5 bases, J lost 3 bases, and 17 bases lay in between. This CDR3 region has 16 residues. Written as DNA, the CDR3 is TGTGCCAGCAGCGATTTCGACTCTTGGGACTACAATGAGCAGTTCTTC. This encodes CASSDFDSWDYNEQFF.

V and J are TRBV29-1 and TRBJ1-2; TRBD1 is a possible D gene (5 bases). Per germline, CDR1 SQVTM and CDR2 ANQGSEA. The CDR3 length is 11 residues. Trimming cost V 6 bases and J 8 bases, with 13 bases left between them. The CDR3 is CSVLGQLGYTF. DNA of the CDR3: TGCAGCGTCTTAGGACAACTCGGCTACACCTTC.

The CDR3: CASSYIRTEAFF. The CDR3 DNA reads as TGTGCCAGCAGTTACATCCGAACTGAAGCTTTCTTT. The chain links TRBV6-2 or TRBV6-3 to TRBJ1-1; D unclear. The V gene lost 2 bases and the J gene lost 5 bases, with 6 bases spanning the gap. The germline CDR1 and CDR2 sequences are MNHEY and SVGEGT. The CDR3 is made up of 12 amino acids.